The 20 T cell receptor beta chains reported below all come from one sample, sequenced in a study of cytomegalovirus exposure and HLA in healthy donors. PCR used 60 Vbeta primers and 13 Jbeta primers. Sequenced by immunoSEQ multiplex PCR; TCRdb stores in-frame clones only, minus some. Of hundreds of thousands of clones in the sample, more than 70% were seen once. Sequencing was done on a sample of PBMCs. These receptors all stem from a boy aged 5-17 years in good health and CMV-seronegative.

The chain carries TRBV5-8 and TRBJ2-3, with 8 bases fitting TRBD2. Germline CDR1 is SGHTS and CDR2 is YDEGEE. The CDR3 totals 19 residues. V dropped 4 bases and J dropped 0; count of bases not matched to a gene: 16. The CDR3: CASSQNFYRAGASTDTQYF. DNA for the CDR3: TGTGCCAGCAGCCAAAACTTTTACCGAGCGGGAGCAAGCACAGATACGCAGTATTTT.

The J gene is TRBJ2-3, the V gene TRBV10-3; D is ambiguous. Germline V lookup: CDR1 ENHRY, CDR2 SYGVKD. The CDR3 loop spans 14 amino acids. V lost 6 bases and J lost 3, with 13 bases in between. The CDR3 DNA sequence: TGTGCCATCAGGGCCCTTCTAGTAACAGATACGCAGTATTTT. Translating it yields CAIRALLVTDTQYF.

The V and J genes are TRBV6-1 and TRBJ1-3; D uncertain. V shed 7 bases and J shed 4 bases, with 14 bases lying between them. This CDR3 has 14 amino acids. CDR1 is MNHNS, CDR2 SASEGT, per germline. CDR3 DNA: TGTGCCAGCACACTGAGGAGCCGGGGAAACACCATATATTTT. Residues: CASTLRSRGNTIYF.

CDR3 loop: CASTRDRGTEAFF. The CDR3 nucleotides read TGTGCCAGCACCAGGGACAGAGGGACTGAAGCTTTCTTT. V and J are TRBV6-1 and TRBJ1-1; 7 nucleotides agree with TRBD1. This CDR3 comprises 13 residues. Looked up from germline, CDR1 is MNHNS and CDR2 is SASEGT. Unmatched junction bases numbered 7, after V lost 7 bases and J lost 5 bases.

This clone has only a few counts. The chain carries TRBV6-4 and TRBJ2-2; D is uncertain. The V end was cut by 6 bases, the J end by 3 bases, with 8 bases between. This CDR3 is 13 amino acids long. In germline, CDR1 is MRHNA, CDR2 SNTAGT. Here the CDR3 reads CASSPLDTGELFF. Here the CDR3 DNA reads TGTGCCAGCAGCCCACTCGACACCGGGGAGCTGTTTTTT.

This clone was seen only a few times. Compared with germline, one end of the junction differs, possibly owing to a read error. The chain uses TRBV5-1 and TRBJ1-5; no clear D gene. Germline lookup yields CDR1 SGHRS and CDR2 YFSETQ. The CDR3 extends over 13 amino acids. This CDR3 reads CASSLDSTQPQHF. The CDR3 bases are TGCGCCAGCAGCTTGGACAGCACTCAGCCCCAGCATTTT. Full variable domain (missing parts from reference TRBV5-1 and TRBJ1-5): KAGVTQTPRYLIKTRGQQVTLSCSPISGHRSVSWYQQTPGQGLQFLFEYFSETQRNKGNFPGRFSGRQFSNSRSEMNVSTLELGDSALYLCASSLDSTQPQHFGDGTRLSIL.

The rearrangement uses TRBV19 and TRBJ2-7; TRBD1 aligns across 7 bases. After removal of 2 bases from V and 3 bases from J, the junction contained 13 bases not matched to a gene. The CDR3 contains 17 residues. Germline loops: CDR1 LNHDA, CDR2 SQIVND (reference sequence). DNA for the CDR3: TGTGCCAGTAGTATATTGGGTAGGAGACAGGGTTTCTACGAGCAGTACTTC. Encoded protein: CASSILGRRQGFYEQYF.

The genes are TRBV18 and TRBJ1-5, with 7 bases fitting TRBD1. This CDR3 comprises 13 residues. Germline V gene sequence: CDR1 KGHSH, CDR2 LQKENI. Unmatched junction bases numbered 10, after V lost 6 bases and J lost 11 bases. CDR3 sequence reads: CASSPDRTEAQHF. The CDR3 nucleotides read TGTGCCAGCTCCCCGGACAGGACCGAAGCCCAGCATTTT.

This rearrangement joins TRBV6-4 to TRBJ2-3; D might be TRBD2 (6 bases). The CDR3 runs 14 residues. Germline V gene lookup returns CDR1 MRHNA and CDR2 SNTAGT. V dropped 3 bases and J dropped 1 base, with 8 bases sitting between them. DNA for the CDR3: TGTGCCAGCAGTGAGCGGGGTGGCACAGATACGCAGTATTTT. Encoded protein: CASSERGGTDTQYF.

This sequence joins TRBV5-5 and TRBJ1-2; TRBD1 is a possible D gene (6 bases). Trimming took off 2 bases at V and 4 bases at J, with 18 bases between the two ends. CDR1 is SGHKS, CDR2 YYEKEE, per germline (reference sequence). There are 16 residues in the CDR3. This chain's CDR3 is CASSLNSGGAGYGYTF. DNA of the CDR3: TGTGCCAGCAGCTTAAACTCCGGGGGGGCGGGCTATGGCTACACCTTC.

CDR3 nucleotides: TGCAGCGTTCAAACCATGGGAGGGGGCGAGCAGTACTTC. Its translation is CSVQTMGGGEQYF. V is TRBV29-1 and J is TRBJ2-7; the D gene is possibly TRBD2 (7 bases). CDR3 length: 13 amino acids. Germline loops: CDR1 SQVTM, CDR2 ANQGSEA. Trimming shortened V by 5 bases and J by 6 bases, and 17 bases separated the two germline ends.

The V call is TRBV6-5, the J call TRBJ2-5; possibly TRBD2 for D (5 bases). Germline CDR1 is MNHEY and CDR2 is SVGAGI. V gave up 6 bases and J gave up 5 bases, with 19 bases separating them. The CDR3 runs 15 residues. The DNA for the CDR3 is TGTGCCAGCAGCAAACGACGACATACGGGGGAGACCCAGTACTTC. Translated, it gives CASSKRRHTGETQYF.

The V and J genes are TRBV2 and TRBJ2-7, with TRBD1 matching over 8 bases. V lost 4 bases, J lost 5 bases, and 7 bases stayed unmatched. The germline V gene encodes CDR1 SNHLY and CDR2 FYNNEI. The CDR3 spans 14 residues. The CDR3 here is CASSGDRGVHEQYF. CDR3 DNA: TGTGCCAGCAGTGGCGACAGGGGCGTCCACGAGCAGTACTTC.

CDR3 sequence (DNA): TGTGCCAGCAACCCACCCGGTGGGAGTGGAACAGATACGCAGTATTTT. Residues: CASNPPGGSGTDTQYF. This sequence joins TRBV9 and TRBJ2-3; TRBD2 might be the D (5 bases). V lost 6 bases, J lost 3 bases, and 20 bases lay in between. In germline, CDR1 is SGDLS, CDR2 YYNGEE. This CDR3 is built from 16 residues. Based on the CDR3 plus reference TRBV9 and TRBJ2-3, the full variable domain is DSGVTQTPKHLITATGQRVTLRCSPRSGDLSVYWYQQSLDQGLQFLIQYYNGEERAKGNILERFSAQQFPDLHSELNLSSLELGDSALYFCASNPPGGSGTDTQYFGPGTRLTVL.

This clone was observed a single time. This sequence joins TRBV5-1 and TRBJ1-1, with unresolved D. This CDR3 spans 16 amino acids. Between the trimmed V and J ends, which lost 4 bases and 6 bases, there was a span of 22 bases. Germline loops: CDR1 SGHRS, CDR2 YFSETQ. The CDR3 sequence: CASSPFSSTDSAEAFF. In nucleotides, the CDR3 is TGCGCCAGCAGCCCATTCTCCTCGACGGACTCAGCTGAAGCTTTCTTT.

J is TRBJ2-1 and V is TRBV10-2; 9 bases fit TRBD2. Germline V gene lookup returns CDR1 WSHSY and CDR2 SAAADI. The CDR3 loop spans 16 amino acids. With V trimmed by 4 bases and J by 4 bases, 8 bases remained unmatched. CDR3 in amino acids: CASSGAGGPNYNEQFF. CDR3 in DNA: TGCGCCAGCAGTGGAGCGGGGGGCCCTAATTACAATGAGCAGTTCTTC.

V usage is TRBV6-1 and J usage is TRBJ1-6, with TRBD1 matching 9 bases. The CDR3 is 16 amino acids. Unmatched junction bases numbered 5, after V lost 2 bases and J lost 6 bases. From germline, CDR1 is MNHNS and CDR2 SASEGT. CDR3 DNA: TGTGCCAGCAGTGAACCTGCGACAGGGGGTAATTCACCCCTCCACTTT. Encoded protein: CASSEPATGGNSPLHF.

This clone came up once. The chain joins TRBV5-8 to TRBJ1-2; maybe TRBD1 (6 bases). The CDR3 is 14 amino acids. Trimming removed 4 bases at V and 4 bases at J, with 14 bases between. In germline, CDR1 is SGHTS, CDR2 YDEGEE. Written as DNA, the CDR3 is TGTGCCAGCAGCCCGCTGACAGGACTCTATGGCTACACCTTC. Protein sequence: CASSPLTGLYGYTF.

J is TRBJ2-4 and V is TRBV11-2, with D possibly matching TRBD1 (6 bases). The V gene lost 5 bases and the J gene lost 2 bases, with 19 bases spanning the gap. CDR3 length: 17 amino acids. The germline CDR1 and CDR2 sequences are SGHAT and FQNNGV. CDR3 region: CASSKGVGDMSKNIQYF. The DNA of the CDR3 is TGTGCCAGCAGCAAGGGGGTGGGGGATATGTCCAAAAACATTCAGTACTTC. The entire variable domain, with the rest obtained from reference TRBV11-2 and TRBJ2-4, is as follows: EAGVAQSPRYKIIEKRQSVAFWCNPISGHATLYWYQQILGQGPKLLIQFQNNGVVDDSQLPKDRFSAERLKGVDSTLKIQPAKLEDSAVYLCASSKGVGDMSKNIQYFGAGTRLSVL.

This chain links TRBV6-1 with TRBJ2-2; 9 bases match TRBD1. The germline V gene has CDR1 MNHNS and CDR2 SASEGT. This CDR3 is built from 17 residues. V trimming: 3 bases; J trimming: 2 bases; junction bases outside the gene matches: 7. The CDR3 nucleotides read TGTGCCAGCAGTGATGGGGTGGACAGGGGCAACACCGGGGAGCTGTTTTTT. Its translation: CASSDGVDRGNTGELFF.